A selection of T cell receptor beta chains follows, all from one sample in a study of T cell responses to AZD1222 COVID-19 vaccine. Profiling relied on immunoSEQ multiplex PCR, and the TCRdb table lists in-frame clones only, not all of them. This repertoire shows fewer than 200,000 clones, roughly 94% found once; its top ten account for around 4%. The source was peripheral blood, collected on day 0 of MenACWY control vaccination. These receptors were taken from an adult in good health. Both conserved end residues are part of each CDR3. A D gene is named only where the DNA matches it firmly. Size tells how often a clone was seen (once, few, many) or the class of an expanded clone, and some rows leave it out.

>NA|TRBD1|TRBJ1-2|TRBV2
CASRRDRGRANYGYTF
TGTGCCAGTAGAAGAGACAGGGGTCGGGCTAACTATGGCTACACCTTC
>NA|NA|TRBJ2-1|TRBV10-3
CAIQEGAVDNEQFF
TGTGCCATCCAGGAGGGGGCAGTGGACAATGAGCAGTTCTTC
>NA|NA|TRBJ1-1|TRBV5-1
CASSLSQGYNTEAFF
TGCGCCAGCAGCTTGTCGCAGGGATATAACACTGAAGCTTTCTTT
>NA|TRBD1|TRBJ2-7|TRBV5-1
CASSRTGEPREQYF
TGCGCCAGCAGCCGGACAGGGGAACCCAGGGAGCAGTACTTC
>few|NA|TRBJ1-4|TRBV19
CASSKGSWGEKLFF
TGTGCCAGTAGTAAGGGCAGTTGGGGCGAAAAACTGTTTTTT
>NA|NA|TRBJ2-1|TRBV2
CARDHGPSYNEQFF
TGTGCCAGAGATCACGGGCCCTCCTACAATGAGCAGTTCTTC
>NA|TRBD1|TRBJ1-5|TRBV6-2/TRBV6-3
CASSSHRQGQNQPQHF
TGTGCCAGCAGCTCACATAGACAGGGGCAGAATCAGCCCCAGCATTTT
>NA|NA|TRBJ2-5|TRBV7-9
CASSSDSPSETQYF
TGTGCCAGCAGCTCGGACAGTCCTTCGGAGACCCAGTACTTC
>NA|TRBD2|TRBJ2-1|TRBV24-1
CATSDRTSGRPASNEQFF
TGTGCCACCAGTGACCGGACTAGCGGGAGGCCTGCTAGCAATGAGCAGTTCTTC
>once|NA|TRBJ1-5|TRBV13
CASSFPGQPQHF
TGTGCCAGCAGCTTTCCGGGTCAGCCCCAGCATTTT
>NA|NA|TRBJ1-1|TRBV5-4
CASSPETVANTEAFF
TGTGCCAGCAGCCCTGAGACCGTAGCGAACACTGAAGCTTTCTTT
>NA|TRBD1|TRBJ1-4|TRBV18
CASSAGTGNEKLFF
TGTGCCAGCTCAGCCGGGACAGGGAATGAAAAACTGTTTTTT
>NA|NA|TRBJ2-5|TRBV7-3
CASSRGTKETQYF
TGTGCCAGCAGCCGAGGGACGAAGGAGACCCAGTACTTC
>NA|NA|TRBJ1-2|TRBV29-1
CSVSGGLGYTF
TGCAGCGTTTCTGGTGGGCTTGGCTACACCTTC
>NA|TRBD2|TRBJ2-2|TRBV19
CASRASGRATGELFF
TGTGCCAGTAGGGCTAGCGGGAGGGCCACCGGGGAGCTGTTTTTT
>NA|TRBD1|TRBJ2-1|TRBV27
CASSSISQGAGPNNEQFF
TGTGCCAGCAGTTCTATATCCCAGGGGGCGGGACCTAACAATGAGCAGTTCTTC
>NA|TRBD1|TRBJ1-1|TRBV5-1
CASRDAGTGGATEAFF
TGCGCCAGCAGAGACGCCGGGACAGGGGGCGCCACAGAAGCTTTCTTT
>NA|NA|TRBJ2-5|TRBV6-5
CASRRTVQETQYF
TGTGCCAGCAGGCGGACAGTACAAGAGACCCAGTACTTC
>NA|NA|TRBJ2-3|TRBV28
CASSPPGPDTQYF
TGTGCCAGCAGTCCCCCAGGGCCGGATACGCAGTATTTT
>few|NA|TRBJ2-7|TRBV4-3
CASSQDGSGLEQYF
TGCGCCAGCAGCCAGGATGGGTCAGGCCTCGAGCAGTACTTC
>NA|TRBD2|TRBJ2-2|TRBV2
CASSVLASGRSGELFF
TGTGCCAGCAGTGTATTGGCTAGCGGGAGGTCCGGGGAGCTGTTTTTT
>NA|NA|TRBJ1-5|TRBV30
CAWTYSLDQPQHF
TGTGCCTGGACGTATTCACTGGATCAGCCCCAGCATTTT
>NA|TRBD1|TRBJ1-2|TRBV18
CASSPGQGATYGYTF
TGTGCCAGCTCACCCGGACAGGGGGCAACATATGGCTACACCTTC
>NA|NA|TRBJ1-6|TRBV6-2/TRBV6-3
CASSYAGGAMNSPLHF
TGTGCCAGCAGTTACGCCGGGGGGGCGATGAATTCACCCCTCCACTTT
>NA|NA|TRBJ1-3|TRBV7-2
CASSLTSTGGNTIYF
TGTGCCAGCAGCTTAACTTCCACGGGGGGAAACACCATATATTTT
>NA|NA|TRBJ1-1|TRBV4-1
CASSQQLNRVEAFF
TGCGCCAGCAGCCAACAGCTGAACAGGGTTGAAGCTTTCTTT
>NA|TRBD2|TRBJ2-5|TRBV7-9
CASSSVREWGETQYF
TGTGCCAGCAGCTCTGTGCGGGAGTGGGGAGAGACCCAGTACTTC
>NA|NA|TRBJ1-6|TRBV9
CASSQGLSNSPLHF
TGTGCCAGCAGCCAGGGACTGAGCAATTCACCCCTCCACTTT
>NA|TRBD2|TRBJ2-3|TRBV2
CASSGPAGGGGTDTQYF
TGTGCCAGCAGTGGTCCAGCGGGGGGAGGTGGGACAGATACGCAGTATTTT
>NA|TRBD2|TRBJ2-3|TRBV3-1/TRBV3-2
CASSQDVTSGGDTQYF
TGTGCCAGCAGCCAAGACGTGACTAGCGGCGGAGATACGCAGTATTTT
>NA|NA|TRBJ1-2|TRBV28
CASSLGPTF
TGTGCCAGCAGTTTAGGCCCCACCTTC
>NA|TRBD1|TRBJ1-2|TRBV3-1/TRBV3-2
CASSLGTGNYGYTF
TGTGCCAGCAGCCTGGGGACAGGTAACTATGGCTACACCTTC
>NA|NA|TRBJ2-7|TRBV7-2
CASSATGEGEQYF
TGTGCCAGCAGCGCCACCGGAGAGGGCGAGCAGTACTTC
>once|NA|TRBJ1-4|TRBV28
CASSRYQGNEKLFF
TGTGCCAGCAGTAGGTACCAGGGTAATGAAAAACTGTTTTTT
>NA|NA|TRBJ1-2|TRBV6-6
CASSYGDAGGGYTF
TGTGCCAGCAGTTACGGGGACGCCGGGGGTGGCTACACCTTC
>few|TRBD2|TRBJ2-1|TRBV6-1
CASSEAGWTSGSDEQFF
TGTGCCAGCAGTGAAGCGGGTTGGACTAGCGGGAGCGATGAGCAGTTCTTC
>NA|NA|TRBJ1-5|TRBV2
CASSEDGTFGEPQHF
TGTGCCAGCAGTGAAGATGGGACGTTTGGGGAGCCCCAGCATTTT
>NA|TRBD1|TRBJ1-2|TRBV5-1
CASSPTTQGASSYGYTF
TGCGCCAGCAGCCCGACCACGCAGGGGGCGTCGAGCTATGGCTACACCTTC
>NA|TRBD2|TRBJ2-2|TRBV10-3
CAISTSGRYTGELFF
TGTGCCATCAGTACTAGCGGGAGATACACCGGGGAGCTGTTTTTT
>NA|NA|TRBJ1-2|TRBV9
CASGSGYTF
TGTGCCAGCGGAAGTGGCTACACCTTC
>NA|NA|TRBJ2-5|TRBV7-2
CASSAAGTMSQTQYF
TGTGCCAGCAGCGCGGCCGGGACAATGTCCCAGACCCAGTACTTC
>NA|TRBD2|TRBJ2-7|TRBV4-2
CASSHLGTSGTIYEQYF
TGTGCCAGCAGCCACCTAGGGACTAGCGGGACCATATACGAGCAGTACTTC
>NA|NA|TRBJ1-2|TRBV3-1/TRBV3-2
CASSQAPGSLGGYTF
TGTGCCAGCAGCCAAGCTCCCGGGAGCTTGGGGGGCTACACCTTC
>NA|NA|TRBJ2-7|TRBV19
CASSIPFGHEQYF
TGTGCCAGTAGTATCCCCTTCGGACACGAGCAGTACTTC
>once|TRBD2|TRBJ2-7|TRBV28
CASSSRLAGDYEQYF
TGTGCCAGCAGTTCTCGACTAGCGGGAGACTACGAGCAGTACTTC
>NA|NA|TRBJ1-5|TRBV30
CAWSWAANQPQHF
TGTGCCTGGAGTTGGGCAGCAAATCAGCCCCAGCATTTT
>NA|NA|TRBJ2-7|TRBV28
CASSLEPQRGEQYF
TGTGCCAGCAGTTTGGAGCCCCAGAGGGGGGAGCAGTACTTC
>NA|TRBD2|TRBJ2-7|TRBV5-1
CASSPSGLAGSSYEQYF
TGCGCCAGCAGCCCTTCGGGACTAGCGGGTAGCTCCTACGAGCAGTACTTC
>NA|TRBD1|TRBJ1-6|TRBV5-1
CASSLLGTDRSSYNSPLHF
TGCGCCAGCAGCCTGCTGGGGACAGACAGGAGCTCCTATAATTCACCCCTCCACTTT
>NA|NA|TRBJ1-1|TRBV5-1
CASSTRTQGEAFF
TGCGCCAGCAGCACCAGGACACAGGGTGAAGCTTTCTTT
>NA|TRBD1|TRBJ2-7|TRBV2
CASSLGQPYEQYF
TGTGCCAGCAGTTTGGGACAGCCCTACGAGCAGTACTTC
>NA|NA|TRBJ1-3|TRBV30
CAWSVGQPGNTIYF
TGTGCCTGGAGTGTAGGGCAGCCTGGAAACACCATATATTTT
>once|NA|TRBJ1-4|TRBV10-2
CASSESSRVGEKLFF
TGCGCCAGCAGTGAGTCGAGTAGGGTGGGTGAAAAACTGTTTTTT